Detailed here is one T cell receptor beta chain. Its antigen has not been determined. One base away there is no much larger clone; base qualities are not given. The library was produced with the immunoSEQ multiplex PCR assay. This immuneACCESS table, as held by TCRdb, lists in-frame sequences with V and J called but not all clones. Of the missing ones, under half trace to an unresolved V gene in checked studies; the others have no known cause. Within this sample are approximately 140,000 clones, with roughly 94% of them counted one time only. Of the sample, under 15% is held by the ten largest clones. The data derive from a study of control samples from healthy donors and cancer patients (dated by TCRdb to 2018 to 2020). The origin of this receptor is a man aged 35 to 55 in good health. Sequenced input: blood.

This receptor has the CDR3 CASSFPGQGAGETQYF. The nucleotides are TGTGCCAGCAGTTTTCCGGGACAGGGGGCGGGGGAGACCCAGTACTTC. This chain joins TRBV28 to TRBJ2-5; 12 nucleotides in the junction match TRBD1. Looking up the germline V gene yields CDR1 MDHEN and CDR2 SYDVKM. Ends trimmed: V by 3 bases, J by 5 bases; bases unmatched to a gene: 7. The CDR3, cysteine through phenylalanine, is 16 amino acids long. The DNA shown is the 48-base CDR3, in frame from base 1.